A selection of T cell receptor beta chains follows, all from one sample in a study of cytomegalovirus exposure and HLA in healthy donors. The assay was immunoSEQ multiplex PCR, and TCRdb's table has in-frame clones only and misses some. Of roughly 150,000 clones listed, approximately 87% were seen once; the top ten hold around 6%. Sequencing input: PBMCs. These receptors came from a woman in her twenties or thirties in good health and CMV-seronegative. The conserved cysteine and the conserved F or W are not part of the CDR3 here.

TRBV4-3	ASSQALSAGYT
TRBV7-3	ASSRVGAGPGHEQF
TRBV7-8	ASSPRGTDFYEQY
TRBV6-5	ASRRGIKMNTEAF
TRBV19	ASSLTGSYGYT
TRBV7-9	ASSLAVGYGYT
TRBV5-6	ASSYRVPEAF
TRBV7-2	ASSLGQGPGNTIY
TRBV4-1	ASSQKSGRVETQY
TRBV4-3	ASSQDEVAYGYT
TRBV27	ASGRPWADEQY
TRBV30	AWSDGNTEAF
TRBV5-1	ASSPAGREWDEQY